Presented here are 7 T cell receptor beta chains from one specimen sequenced in a study of beta chain features in type 1 diabetes. General study results and limits: Moderate yet significant TCRB CDR3 shortening was seen in Type 1 diabetes patients in all four CD4+ subsets.

Sequencing targeted expressed TCRB transcripts, as all isolated RNA had been reverse transcribed. Produced via immunoSEQ multiplex PCR; TCRdb's table is partial and in-frame only. Here the sample spans a few hundred thousand clones, 8% to 10% being singletons. No antigen has been identified for these receptors. The sequencing input was central memory CD4+ T cells from blood. These receptors were taken from a young man with type 1 diabetes.

The sample holds a few counts of this clone. J is TRBJ2-7 and V is TRBV7-8; D may be TRBD1 (6 bases). From germline, CDR1 is SGHVS and CDR2 FQNEAQ. The CDR3 runs to 14 residues. V dropped 1 base and J dropped 1 base, with 8 bases sitting between them. The CDR3 here is CASSLVDRSYEQYF. Here the CDR3 DNA reads TGTGCCAGCAGCTTAGTCGACAGGTCCTACGAGCAGTACTTC.

This chain joins TRBV5-1 and TRBJ2-2; D might be TRBD2 (6 bases). V was clipped by 4 bases and J by 7 bases, with 20 bases between them. In germline, CDR1 is SGHRS, CDR2 YFSETQ. The CDR3 consists of 16 residues. The CDR3 bases are TGCGCCAGCAGCCCGGGGGTGCCGGGAGCGGGCGGGGAGCTGTTTTTT. Translated, it gives CASSPGVPGAGGELFF.

In its sample, this clone was seen many times. The V and J genes are TRBV7-8 and TRBJ1-1, with TRBD1 matching 7 bases. The CDR3 is 14 amino acids. V lost 5 bases to trimming and J lost 3 bases; unmatched junction nucleotides: 6. Germline V gives CDR1 SGHVS, CDR2 FQNEAQ. In DNA form, the CDR3 reads TGTGCCAGCAGCAGACAGGGCGGACACACTGAAGCTTTCTTT. Its protein product is CASSRQGGHTEAFF.

Ten or more counts support this clone. CDR3 sequence: CASGGWESGEQFF. Here the CDR3 DNA reads TGTGCCAGCGGCGGGTGGGAATCCGGCGAGCAGTTCTTC. The chain is built from TRBV28 and TRBJ2-1; D is possibly TRBD2 (5 bases). Germline V gives CDR1 MDHEN, CDR2 SYDVKM. V was trimmed by 8 bases and J by 10 bases, leaving 18 bases between them. This CDR3 region has 13 residues. Variable domain in full (rest from reference TRBV28 and TRBJ2-1): DVKVTQSSRYLVKRTGEKVFLECVQDMDHENMFWYRQDPGLGLRLIYFSYDVKMKEKGDIPEGYSVSREKKERFSLILESASTNQTSMYLCASGGWESGEQFFGPGTRLTVL.

The J gene is TRBJ1-1, the V gene TRBV7-2; the D gene is possibly TRBD1 (5 bases). Germline V gives CDR1 SGHTA, CDR2 FQGNSA. The V and J ends lost 0 bases and 4 bases respectively, with 12 bases between them. CDR3 size: 15 residues. Here the CDR3 reads CASSLAGEWGTEAFF. CDR3 DNA: TGTGCCAGCAGCTTAGCAGGGGAGTGGGGCACTGAAGCTTTCTTT. The variable domain in full, with the rest retrieved from reference TRBV7-2 and TRBJ1-1, is GAGVSQSPSNKVTEKGKDVELRCDPISGHTALYWYRQSLGQGLEFLIYFQGNSAPDKSGLPSDRFSAERTGGSVSTLTIQRTQQEDSAVYLCASSLAGEWGTEAFFGQGTRLTVV.

The V and J genes are TRBV10-1 and TRBJ2-4; D ambiguous. From germline, CDR1 is WNHNN and CDR2 SYGVQD (reference sequence). The CDR3 runs to 14 residues. V lost 2 bases, J lost 5 bases, and 10 bases lay in between. Here the CDR3 reads CASSEGPVQNIQYF. The CDR3 DNA sequence: TGCGCCAGCAGTGAGGGGCCGGTCCAAAACATTCAGTACTTC.

Only a few counts were recorded for this clone. The chain employs TRBV7-3 and TRBJ2-5, with D unclear. The CDR3 spans 14 residues. Germline-derived CDR1 and CDR2 are SGHTA and FQGTGA. Trimming removed 5 bases from V and 3 bases from J, with 13 bases in between. CDR3 in DNA: TGTGCCAGCAGCGCAAATAAGGGAAAAGAGACCCAGTACTTC. Encoded protein: CASSANKGKETQYF.